This T cell receptor beta chain was captured by sequencing in a study of T cell changes during pregnancy in multiple sclerosis. This clone was seen only once. V was trimmed by 8 bases and J by 4 bases, leaving 17 bases between them. Germline V lookup: CDR1 SGHAT, CDR2 FQNNGV. The CDR3 length is 14 residues. The table came from immunoSEQ multiplex PCR; TCRdb's copy has only in-frame clones and leaves some out. The sample includes about 100,000 clones, about 90% of them seen just once. The V gene is TRBV11-2, the J gene TRBJ1-2; D is unresolved. The TCR originated in a female donor with multiple sclerosis, enrolled in a pregnancy study. Sequenced here: peripheral blood, sampled after pregnancy. The CDR3 sequence is CASRTAAGFYGYTF. CDR3 DNA sequence: TGTGCCAGCCGAACCGCAGCAGGCTTCTATGGCTACACCTTC.